Shown below are 9 T cell receptor beta chains from a single sample sequenced in a study of blood T cell repertoires in COVID-19. The repertoire was sequenced with immunoSEQ multiplex PCR; TCRdb's copy has only in-frame clones and lacks some. This sample has roughly 340,000 clones; more than 75% occur once, and the top ten carry around 3.5%. The sample comprised peripheral blood. The source is a woman between 18 and 29 years old who had recovered from COVID-19.

The chain uses TRBV5-6 and TRBJ2-1; 8 bases agree with TRBD2. The V gene end was trimmed by 0 bases and the J gene end by 7 bases; junction bases not matched to a gene: 3. Germline-derived CDR1 and CDR2 are SGHDT and YYEEEE. The CDR3 extends over 14 amino acids. The CDR3 protein is CASSLGGRSNEQFF. Written as DNA, the CDR3 is TGTGCCAGCAGCTTGGGCGGGAGGTCGAATGAGCAGTTCTTC.

The J gene is TRBJ2-2, the V gene TRBV4-3, with D unresolved. CDR1 and CDR2 from the germline V gene are LGHNA and YSLEER. This CDR3 spans 14 amino acids. Trimming pared 0 bases from V and 9 bases from J, leaving 11 bases between. DNA of the CDR3: TGCGCCAGCAGCCAAGATTTACTAAGAAGGGAGCTGTTTTTT. It specifies CASSQDLLRRELFF.

The chain recombines TRBV11-3 with TRBJ1-6; 9 bases are a match to TRBD1. With V trimmed by 5 bases and J by 8 bases, 10 bases remained unmatched. The CDR3 is made up of 16 amino acids. Germline V gene sequence: CDR1 SGHNT, CDR2 YENEEA. The CDR3 coding sequence is TGTGCCAGCAGCCGCAGACCCCGGACAGGGGATTCACCCCTCCACTTT. Amino acid sequence: CASSRRPRTGDSPLHF.

As DNA, the CDR3 is TGTGCCAGCAGCCCTACCTCGACAGCTACGCGTCCACCCCTCCACTTT. Translating it yields CASSPTSTATRPPLHF. This chain uses TRBV6-2 or TRBV6-3 with TRBJ1-6; possibly TRBD1 for D (5 bases). The CDR3 length is 16 residues. Germline CDR1 is MNHEY and CDR2 is SVGEGT. The V end lost 6 bases, the J end lost 11 bases, and 23 bases lay between the germline ends.

The rearrangement links TRBV4-3 to TRBJ1-2, with D maybe TRBD1 (5 bases). The CDR3 consists of 17 residues. V gave up 0 bases and J gave up 4 bases, with 18 bases separating them. Germline-derived CDR1 and CDR2 are LGHNA and YSLEER. The CDR3 coding sequence is TGCGCCAGCAGCCAAGATCTTTTTGGTCAGGGTGGCTATGGCTACACCTTC. As protein: CASSQDLFGQGGYGYTF.

The chain carries TRBV7-2 and TRBJ2-5; perhaps TRBD2 as D (6 bases). The CDR3 has 16 amino acids. Germline CDR1 is SGHTA and CDR2 is FQGNSA. Trimming took off 3 bases at V and 4 bases at J, with 18 bases between the two ends. CDR3: CASSFLSGPAGETQYF. Here the CDR3 DNA reads TGTGCCAGCAGCTTCCTCAGCGGGCCGGCTGGAGAGACCCAGTACTTC.

This clone has just a few counts. The rearrangement uses TRBV12-3 or TRBV12-4 and TRBJ1-5; D is unclear. V was clipped by 7 bases and J by 5 bases, with 9 bases between them. This CDR3 spans 12 amino acids. The CDR3 sequence is CASMRQYQPQHF. For the CDR3, the DNA is TGTGCCAGCATGCGGCAGTATCAGCCCCAGCATTTT.

The chain links TRBV7-2 to TRBJ2-1; a possible D gene is TRBD2 (5 bases). V gave up 3 bases and J gave up 16 bases, with 19 bases separating them. This CDR3 has 13 amino acids. CDR1 is SGHTA, CDR2 FQGNSA, per germline. CDR3: CASSFQTSSGGFF. The CDR3 DNA is TGTGCCAGCAGCTTTCAAACCTCCAGCGGTGGTTTCTTC.

The chain employs TRBV20-1 and TRBJ2-7, with TRBD2 matching over 11 bases. Germline CDR1 DFQATT, CDR2 SNEGSKA (reference sequence). The CDR3 has 16 residues. J lost 4 bases, V lost 3 bases, and 11 bases had no gene match. CDR3 bases: TGCAGTGCTAGTCACAGGGGTACTAGCGGGAGTTACGAGCAGTACGTC. The encoded protein is CSASHRGTSGSYEQYV.